These 3 T cell receptor beta chains came from one sample sequenced in a study of vaccination and CD4 T cells after COVID-19. The antigens for these receptors are not known. CD4+ T cells that had been cultured provided DNA sequenced with the Oncomine TCR Beta short-read assay. Via MiXCR, TCRdb re-called the PCR reads, giving one row per CDR3 protein. The sample includes tens of thousands of distinct CDR3 sequences, roughly 70% of them seen just once. Treatment in this sample: roughly 10-day PBMC culture with coronavirus spike peptide pools or control peptides (ViraFEST assay). Sequences were obtained from CD4+ T cells from blood, cultured in vitro. Receptors originate from a human donor who had recovered from COVID-19.

The DNA for the CDR3 is TGTGCCAGCAGCCCAAGGGGCACAGGGAGAAGTGGCTACACCTTC. Translating gives CASSPRGTGRSGYTF. This chain links TRBV11-3 with TRBJ1-2; maybe TRBD1 (6 bases). Between the trimmed V and J ends, which lost 5 bases and 7 bases, there was a span of 20 bases. Looked up from germline, CDR1 is SGHNT and CDR2 is YENEEA. This CDR3 has 15 residues.

This clonotype was detected a few times. J is TRBJ2-3 and V is TRBV15, with TRBD2 matching 9 bases. The CDR3 is made up of 16 amino acids. Trimming removed 3 bases from V and 1 base from J; junction bases left unmatched: 5. The germline V gene encodes CDR1 LNHNV and CDR2 YYDKDF (reference sequence). CDR3 protein: CATSRPSGAGTDTQYF. The CDR3 DNA is TGTGCCACCAGCAGGCCTAGCGGGGCCGGCACAGATACGCAGTATTTT.

The gene calls are TRBV12-3 or TRBV12-4 and TRBJ1-5, with D possibly being TRBD1 (5 bases). Trimming pared 5 bases from V and 4 bases from J, leaving 9 bases between. The CDR3 is made up of 13 amino acids. CDR3 DNA: TGTGCCAGCAGTACTGACAGAAATCAGCCCCAGCATTTT. It specifies CASSTDRNQPQHF.